The clone carrying this T cell receptor (beta chain) was seen at least ten times. Its antigen remains unknown. These data come from a study of molecular identifiers for immune sequencing clone quantification. Across the study: Four of five RNA aliquots from approximately 20,000 or 98,000 naive CD8 T cells were sequenced.

In preparing bulk TCR libraries, previously described methods and listed TCR primers were used. TCRdb called the PCR reads again in MiXCR, with one record for every CDR3 protein. This sample has under 600,000 distinct CDR3 sequences, with about 21% found just once. Germline V gives CDR1 SEHNR, CDR2 FQNEAQ (reference sequence). CDR3 length equals 15 residues. The trim removed 5 bases at V and 5 bases at J, leaving 11 bases unmatched. General study findings and limits: Detectable among about a million naive cells, according to reports, was Jurkat TCR RNA spiked in from one cell. Over 99% of effector molecules, yet under 1% of naive-cell molecules, were held by clones above 20 RNA copies.

This sequence originates from a human donor in good health. Some libraries in this study had Jurkat cell RNA spiked in. The sequencing input was naive CD8+ T cells from blood, with Jurkat cell RNA spiked in. The subset denotes: FACS-sorted CD8+CD4-CCR7+CD45RA+ naive T cells. The chain uses TRBV7-9 and TRBJ2-7, with 8 positions matching TRBD1. The CDR3 DNA is TGTGCCAGCAGCCCCCGTGGCCAGGGGGCGAACGAGCAGTACTTC. It specifies CASSPRGQGANEQYF.